These 4 T cell receptor beta chains originate from one sample sequenced in a study of response to subunit inactivated influenza vaccine. In TCRdb, the RT-PCR reads were re-called with MiXCR into one record per CDR3 protein. Of roughly 650,000 distinct CDR3 sequences in the sample, less than 20% were seen once. Sample: PBMCs from blood, taken about 13 days after vaccination. These receptors were obtained from a man aged 45-60 years who received an inactivated influenza vaccine.

Ten or more counts support this clonotype. The genes are TRBV4-2 and TRBJ2-5, with D perhaps TRBD1 (6 bases). The CDR3 loop spans 15 amino acids. V was shortened by 2 bases and J by 5 bases, with 15 bases between the two germline ends. The V gene's germline CDR1 is LGHNA and CDR2 YNFKEQ. The CDR3 sequence is CASSQIQGGGETQYF. In DNA, the CDR3 is TGTGCCAGCAGCCAAATACAGGGTGGCGGGGAGACCCAGTACTTC.

V and J are TRBV6-4 and TRBJ2-3; D uncertain. The germline CDR1 and CDR2 sequences are MRHNA and SNTAGT. CDR3 length equals 11 residues. Trimming removed 7 bases at V and 5 bases at J, with 7 bases between. CDR3 in amino acids: CASNPRDTQYF. CDR3 sequence (DNA): TGTGCCAGCAACCCCAGAGATACGCAGTATTTT.

This chain uses TRBV5-1 with TRBJ2-2, with D possibly called TRBD1 or TRBD2 (5 bases each). Trimming shortened V by 5 bases and J by 0 bases, and 11 bases separated the two germline ends. This CDR3 is 15 amino acids long. The germline CDR1 and CDR2 sequences are SGHRS and YFSETQ. CDR3 region: CASRGVNTNTGELFF. Written as DNA, the CDR3 is TGCGCCAGCAGGGGGGTTAATACGAACACCGGGGAGCTGTTTTTT.

Only a few counts were recorded for this clonotype. DNA of the CDR3: TGCAGTGCTAGAGTACAGGGGAAAGCTTTCTTT. Translated, it gives CSARVQGKAFF. This chain uses TRBV20-1 with TRBJ1-1, with 7 bases fitting TRBD1. This CDR3 is built from 11 residues. Germline loops: CDR1 DFQATT, CDR2 SNEGSKA (reference sequence). Trimming at V came to 1 base and at J to 9 bases, leaving 2 bases not matched to a gene.